These 17 T cell receptor beta chains originate from one sample sequenced in a study of T cell repertoires in cytomegalovirus infection. TCRdb re-called the reads through MiXCR, storing one row per CDR3 protein. The sample includes about 740,000 distinct CDR3 sequences, 35% to 45% seen only once; the top ten take around 3%. Input material: PBMCs. The source is a human donor in good health (CMV status not recorded). Some clones in this sample may be carry-over from other donors' samples.

The chain has TRBV7-2 and TRBJ2-1, with D possibly being TRBD2 (6 bases). The CDR3 spans 13 residues. Germline-derived CDR1 and CDR2 are SGHTA and FQGNSA. Trimming removed 4 bases from V and 8 bases from J, with 12 bases in between. This CDR3 is CASSYRRVDEQFF. CDR3 nucleotides: TGTGCCAGCAGCTACCGGAGGGTAGATGAGCAGTTCTTC.

A few counts support this clonotype. The chain couples TRBV2 to TRBJ2-2; TRBD2 aligns across 11 bases. The CDR3 has 16 residues. The germline CDR1 and CDR2 sequences are SNHLY and FYNNEI. V lost 6 bases to trimming and J lost 6 bases; unmatched junction nucleotides: 9. For the CDR3, the DNA is TGTGCCAGCAGGAGTATAGCGGGAGGGCCATCCGGGGAGCTGTTTTTT. Translation: CASRSIAGGPSGELFF.

This clonotype was counted many times. The chain links TRBV7-6 to TRBJ2-1, with 8 positions matching TRBD2. Germline-derived CDR1 and CDR2 are SGHVS and FNYEAQ. J gave up 10 bases and V 2 bases, and 1 base lay outside the gene matches. The CDR3 sequence is 12 residues long. The CDR3 sequence: CASSLSGGEQFF. CDR3 in DNA: TGTGCCAGCAGCTTATCGGGGGGGGAGCAGTTCTTC.

This clonotype has a count of ten or more. The chain has TRBV25-1 and TRBJ1-4, with D perhaps matching TRBD1 (5 bases). The CDR3 has 14 amino acids. V was clipped by 4 bases and J by 6 bases, with 12 bases between them. Germline V gives CDR1 MGHDK, CDR2 SYGVNS. CDR3 sequence: CASSAGRGDEKLFF. In DNA, the CDR3 is TGTGCCAGCAGTGCAGGTCGGGGGGATGAAAAACTGTTTTTT.

The chain links TRBV28 to TRBJ1-1; tentative D call: TRBD1 (5 bases). This CDR3 spans 17 amino acids. Germline V gene lookup returns CDR1 MDHEN and CDR2 SYDVKM. Trimming left V 6 bases short and J 0 bases short, with 20 bases between. The CDR3 DNA reads TGTGCCAGCAGGATTCCGGGACCCGGCCGCATGAACACTGAAGCTTTCTTT. Amino acid sequence: CASRIPGPGRMNTEAFF. Full variable domain (outside the CDR3, taken from reference TRBV28 and TRBJ1-1): DVKVTQSSRYLVKRTGEKVFLECVQDMDHENMFWYRQDPGLGLRLIYFSYDVKMKEKGDIPEGYSVSREKKERFSLILESASTNQTSMYLCASRIPGPGRMNTEAFFGQGTRLTVV.

This clonotype was seen a few times. J is TRBJ2-1 and V is TRBV20-1; 9 positions match TRBD2. Germline-derived CDR1 and CDR2 are DFQATT and SNEGSKA (reference sequence). This CDR3 has 13 amino acids. J gave up 8 bases and V 6 bases, and 8 bases lay outside the gene matches. CDR3 DNA: TGCAGTGCCGGAGGGACTAGCTTCCATGAGCAGTTCTTC. Translated: CSAGGTSFHEQFF.

This sequence joins TRBV12-3 or TRBV12-4 and TRBJ2-7; D may be TRBD1 (6 bases). With 5 bases removed from V and 6 bases from J, the gap between germline ends came to 17 bases. This CDR3 contains 14 residues. The CDR3 DNA sequence: TGTGCCAGCAGTCCTCAACAGGGTCCGGCCGAGCAGTACTTC. Protein product: CASSPQQGPAEQYF.

This clonotype was picked up a small number of times. The chain employs TRBV12-3 or TRBV12-4 and TRBJ1-2; D not certain. V shed 5 bases and J shed 12 bases, with 13 bases lying between them. This CDR3 contains 11 residues. CDR3 protein: CASSRTGRHTF. In DNA form, the CDR3 reads TGTGCCAGCAGTCGGACCGGGAGACACACCTTC.

Note on this clonotype: The CDR3 does not end in the conserved phenylalanine or tryptophan, so this is likely a read error. The genes are TRBV25-1 and TRBJ2-1; 10 bases are shared with TRBD2. Germline values: CDR1 MGHDK, CDR2 SYGVNS. This CDR3 has 17 residues. The trim removed 1 base at V and 4 bases at J, leaving 7 bases unmatched. CDR3 DNA: TGTGCCAGCAGTGAATGGGCCGGGACTAGCGTATACAATGAGCAGTTCTTA. Encoded protein: CASSEWAGTSVYNEQFL.

This rearrangement joins TRBV6-6 to TRBJ1-2, with D unclear. This CDR3 has 14 residues. The ends were cut back, 0 bases at V and 3 bases at J, with 8 bases in the middle. CDR1 is MNHNY, CDR2 SVGAGI, per germline (reference sequence). The CDR3 sequence is CASSYSGSDYGYTF. The CDR3 DNA follows: TGTGCCAGCAGTTACTCCGGGTCTGACTATGGCTACACCTTC.

This clonotype was seen a few times. The rearrangement joins TRBV7-6 to TRBJ1-3; D not resolved. CDR1 and CDR2 (germline): SGHVS, FNYEAQ. The germline V and J ends were trimmed by 4 bases and 3 bases, with 19 bases remaining between them. This CDR3 is 17 amino acids long. In DNA form, the CDR3 reads TGTGCCAGCAGCTCTACCACCGGGATCGTGCGTGGAAACACCATATATTTT. This translates into CASSSTTGIVRGNTIYF.

This clonotype was found many times. The CDR3 DNA reads TGTGCCAGCAGCTCTTATGGCACAGATACGCAGTATTTT. Translated, it gives CASSSYGTDTQYF. The chain recombines TRBV7-2 with TRBJ2-3; D call uncertain. The V gene lost 4 bases and the J gene lost 1 base, with 6 bases spanning the gap. This CDR3 comprises 13 residues. The germline V gene encodes CDR1 SGHTA and CDR2 FQGNSA.

The CDR3 sequence: CASSLEGGREDTQYF. The DNA of the CDR3 is TGTGCCAGCAGCTTAGAGGGGGGGCGTGAAGATACGCAGTATTTT. The V gene is TRBV11-2, the J gene TRBJ2-3; TRBD2 might be the D (7 bases). The CDR3 is made up of 15 amino acids. Germline V gene lookup returns CDR1 SGHAT and CDR2 FQNNGV. Trimming cost V 0 bases and J 5 bases, with 12 bases left between them.

This chain connects TRBV6-1 to TRBJ1-2, with D possibly TRBD1 on 5 matching bases. Deletions cut 5 bases from V and 3 bases from J, with 13 bases between. Germline assignment: CDR1 MNHNS and CDR2 SASEGT. This CDR3 spans 14 amino acids. CDR3 DNA sequence: TGTGCCAGCAGTAACGCGGGGGGGGACTATGGCTACACCTTC. Translating gives CASSNAGGDYGYTF.

This chain joins TRBV24-1 and TRBJ2-3; tentatively, D is TRBD1 or TRBD2 (5 bases each). V was pared by 8 bases and J by 4 bases, with 12 bases between. Germline CDR1 KGHDR, CDR2 SFDVKD. The CDR3 length is 13 residues. This chain's CDR3 is CATKTGTSDTQYF. CDR3 sequence (DNA): TGTGCCACCAAGACCGGGACGTCAGATACGCAGTATTTT.

Regarding this clonotype: One end of the junction does not line up with germline, which may come from a read error. V and J are TRBV28 and TRBJ2-5, with 9 nucleotides matching TRBD2. CDR3 size: 15 residues. Germline values: CDR1 MDHEN, CDR2 SYDVKM. The CDR3: CASSFVAGGRETEYF. CDR3 in DNA: TGTGCCAGCAGTTTTGTGGCGGGGGGGCGAGAGACCGAGTACTTC.

V gene TRBV2 combines with J gene TRBJ2-5; D is uncertain. With 7 bases removed from V and 0 bases from J, the gap between germline ends came to 6 bases. Germline V lookup: CDR1 SNHLY, CDR2 FYNNEI. The CDR3 loop spans 12 amino acids. Here the CDR3 DNA reads TGTGCCAGCACGGTAAACCAAGAGACCCAGTACTTC. Its translation: CASTVNQETQYF.